These 11 T cell receptor beta chains share one sample of origin, sequenced in a study of cytomegalovirus exposure and HLA in healthy donors. 60 Vbeta and 13 Jbeta primers were used in PCR. Assay: immunoSEQ multiplex PCR; the TCRdb copy retains only in-frame clones and omits some. This table has about 130,000 clones, 65% to 90% appearing once. The material sequenced was PBMCs. These receptors came from a woman aged 18-29 years in good health and CMV-seropositive.

This clone showed up just once. This chain connects TRBV6-5 to TRBJ2-4; perhaps TRBD2 as D (6 bases). This CDR3 has 13 amino acids. Trimming stripped 7 bases from V and 6 bases from J, with 13 bases between. CDR1 is MNHEY and CDR2 is SVGAGI in the germline V gene. In DNA form, the CDR3 reads TGTGCCAGCATTAATGACGGGAGAAACATTCAGTACTTC. This translates into CASINDGRNIQYF.

This clone was seen a few times. The chain couples TRBV2 to TRBJ1-1; 11 nucleotides align to TRBD1. This CDR3 comprises 15 residues. The junction had 6 bases not matched to a gene; V was cut back by 5 bases and J by 4 bases. CDR1 and CDR2 (germline): SNHLY, FYNNEI. The chain's CDR3 is CASSLSGQGVTEAFF. CDR3 in DNA: TGTGCCAGCAGTCTTTCGGGACAGGGGGTCACTGAAGCTTTCTTT.

The chain has TRBV2 and TRBJ2-3; 7 positions agree with TRBD2. V lost 4 bases to trimming and J lost 5 bases; unmatched junction nucleotides: 12. The germline V gene encodes CDR1 SNHLY and CDR2 FYNNEI. This CDR3 is built from 16 residues. CDR3 amino acids: CASSGLGGDKKDTQYF. As DNA, the CDR3 is TGTGCCAGCAGTGGACTGGGAGGGGATAAGAAAGATACGCAGTATTTT.

The V call is TRBV7-9, the J call TRBJ2-1, with TRBD2 matching over 12 bases. In germline, CDR1 is SEHNR, CDR2 FQNEAQ (reference sequence). V dropped 0 bases and J dropped 0; count of bases not matched to a gene: 3. CDR3 length equals 18 residues. The CDR3 region is CASSLALAGGSSYNEQFF. DNA for the CDR3: TGTGCCAGCAGCTTAGCACTAGCGGGGGGCAGCTCCTACAATGAGCAGTTCTTC.

The V call is TRBV27, the J call TRBJ1-1; maybe TRBD1 (5 bases). This CDR3 has 14 residues. The V end was cut by 4 bases, the J end by 4 bases, with 13 bases between. Germline V gene sequence: CDR1 MNHEY, CDR2 SMNVEV (reference sequence). The CDR3 spells CASSSVGGGTEAFF. CDR3 sequence (DNA): TGTGCCAGCAGTTCCGTCGGGGGGGGCACTGAAGCTTTCTTT.

This chain joins TRBV5-8 and TRBJ1-2, with D perhaps TRBD1 (6 bases). V was clipped by 4 bases and J by 4 bases, with 14 bases between them. Germline V lookup: CDR1 SGHTS, CDR2 YDEGEE. The CDR3 is made up of 14 amino acids. The CDR3 reads CASSPRQAIYGYTF. The CDR3 coding sequence is TGTGCCAGCAGCCCCCGACAGGCAATCTATGGCTACACCTTC. The complete variable domain, with remaining parts taken from reference TRBV5-8 and TRBJ1-2, reads EAGVTQSPTHLIKTRGQQATLRCSPISGHTSVYWYQQALGLGLQFLLWYDEGEERNRGNFPPRFSGRQFPNYSSELNVNALELEDSALYLCASSPRQAIYGYTFGSGTRLTVV.

The chain links TRBV11-2 to TRBJ1-2; unclear D gene. This CDR3 comprises 16 residues. Between the trimmed V and J ends, which lost 5 bases and 4 bases, there was a span of 20 bases. Per germline, CDR1 SGHAT and CDR2 FQNNGV. The CDR3 reads CASSHPGIGSFYGYTF. The CDR3 region has the DNA TGTGCCAGCAGCCACCCGGGGATAGGGAGCTTCTATGGCTACACCTTC.

The chain joins TRBV10-3 to TRBJ2-5; 8 bases match TRBD1. This CDR3 region has 14 residues. Germline V gives CDR1 ENHRY, CDR2 SYGVKD. The V and J ends lost 7 bases and 4 bases, in that order; junction bases with no gene match: 8. CDR3 sequence: CAIKEDRERETQYF. CDR3 nucleotides: TGTGCCATCAAAGAGGACAGGGAGAGAGAGACCCAGTACTTC.

V usage is TRBV5-1 and J usage is TRBJ2-3; no definite D call. Trimming took 2 bases from V and 2 from J, leaving 9 bases between them. CDR3 size: 14 residues. The germline CDR1 and CDR2 sequences are SGHRS and YFSETQ. CDR3: CASSLGSPTDTQYF. The CDR3 DNA reads TGCGCCAGCAGCTTAGGTAGCCCCACAGATACGCAGTATTTT.

This clone was observed a single time. V gene TRBV7-2 combines with J gene TRBJ2-7, with D perhaps TRBD1 (5 bases). Germline-derived CDR1 and CDR2 are SGHTA and FQGNSA. The CDR3 spans 13 residues. V was clipped by 3 bases and J by 2 bases, with 8 bases between them. In DNA form, the CDR3 reads TGTGCCAGCAGCTTCCAGGGTCCCTACGAGCAGTACTTC. This translates into CASSFQGPYEQYF.

This chain connects TRBV7-9 to TRBJ2-7, with no clear D. Germline CDR1 reads SEHNR; CDR2 reads FQNEAQ (reference sequence). The CDR3 loop spans 15 amino acids. Trimming stripped 5 bases from V and 2 bases from J, with 16 bases between. CDR3 amino acids: CASSVLTTYPYEQYF. CDR3 DNA sequence: TGTGCCAGCAGCGTCCTCACGACATATCCCTACGAGCAGTACTTC.